This TCR beta chain was documented in a study of cytotoxic CD8 clonotypes in ibrutinib-treated CLL. Whole-study context: Samples yielded averages of hundreds of thousands of productive templates and 75,000 to 95,000 productive rearrangements.

The V gene's germline CDR1 is SGHNT and CDR2 YENEEA. This CDR3 has 18 amino acids. With V trimmed by 5 bases and J by 8 bases, 15 bases remained unmatched. Study findings and constraints: Public clonotypes were uncommon and contracted or stayed stable on treatment.

Remarks on this clone: Its antigen is currently unknown.

The data were produced by immunoSEQ multiplex PCR, yet TCRdb's version contains in-frame clones alone and is incomplete. The table includes some 76,000 clones, 83% detected once. This material consisted of PBMCs, taken after 24 months of ibrutinib treatment. The rearrangement uses TRBV11-3 and TRBJ2-1, with 13 bases that match TRBD2. The sequence was collected from a human donor with chronic lymphocytic leukemia. CDR3 in amino acids: CASSPGLAGTVVGDEQFF. DNA of the CDR3: TGTGCCAGCAGCCCGGGACTAGCGGGAACAGTGGTTGGGGATGAGCAGTTCTTC.